This TCR beta chain was obtained from a study of blood T cell repertoires in COVID-19. Overall study: The samples span acute and convalescent COVID-19 from the United States, Italy and Spain. PBMCs, B-cell-depleted T cells, or T cells were the source of the cDNA or gDNA that made up the material.

Per the original data handling: Estimation of nucleated cell counts relied on the amplification of reference gene primers. Produced via immunoSEQ multiplex PCR; TCRdb's table is partial and in-frame only. The V and J calls and clone size come from that table; D and trimming were worked out from the DNA. The sample yields 93,000 or so clones, roughly 90% seen once. The germline gives CDR1 MDHEN, CDR2 SYDVKM. The CDR3 totals 11 residues. V gave up 7 bases and J gave up 5 bases, with 8 bases separating them. In this sample, this clone turned up once. The receptor comes from a woman aged 80 or older in a cohort sampled during active COVID-19. The V gene is TRBV28, the J gene TRBJ2-5; D unresolved. The sample taken for sequencing was peripheral blood. The CDR3 DNA follows: TGTGCCAGCACGGCGCGGGAGACCCAGTACTTC. It specifies CASTARETQYF. Filled out from reference TRBV28 and TRBJ2-5, the complete variable domain reads DVKVTQSSRYLVKRTGEKVFLECVQDMDHENMFWYRQDPGLGLRLIYFSYDVKMKEKGDIPEGYSVSREKKERFSLILESASTNQTSMYLCASTARETQYFGPGTRLLVL.